A single sample gave rise to the 25 T cell receptor beta chains below, sequenced in a study of beta chain features in type 1 diabetes. The sequenced template was cDNA made from the entire isolated RNA. The assay was immunoSEQ multiplex PCR, and TCRdb's table has in-frame clones only and misses some. The sample consists of about 300,000 clones, roughly 8% of them appearing once. The sample taken for sequencing was central memory CD4+ T cells from blood. These receptors originate from a woman between 18 and 29 years old in good health.

This clone was found a few times. The CDR3 sequence is CASSFSAGVGGNEQFF. The CDR3 region has the DNA TGTGCCAGCAGCTTCTCAGCGGGAGTCGGGGGGAATGAGCAGTTCTTC. The rearrangement uses TRBV7-9 and TRBJ2-1; 8 nucleotides line up with TRBD2. V was pared by 3 bases and J by 7 bases, with 11 bases of the junction left unmatched. CDR3 length equals 16 residues. Germline CDR1 SEHNR, CDR2 FQNEAQ (reference sequence).

J is TRBJ2-1 and V is TRBV4-3; 9 bases match TRBD1. The CDR3 sequence is 16 residues long. Germline CDR1 reads LGHNA; CDR2 reads YSLEER. With 2 bases clipped from V and 10 bases from J, the junction kept 12 bases outside the gene matches. The CDR3 loop is CASSQPTWTGAKEQFF. The CDR3 DNA reads as TGCGCCAGCAGCCAACCTACCTGGACAGGGGCGAAGGAGCAGTTCTTC.

The genes are TRBV7-9 and TRBJ1-2; TRBD1 matches 9 bases. The CDR3 totals 16 residues. V shed 4 bases and J 7 bases; nucleotides not matched to a gene: 13. Per the germline V gene, CDR1 is SEHNR and CDR2 is FQNEAQ (reference sequence). The CDR3 sequence is CASSSMQGDRVRGYTF. The CDR3 DNA follows: TGTGCCAGCAGCTCGATGCAGGGGGACAGGGTTCGTGGCTACACCTTC.

This clone has a count of ten or more. J is TRBJ1-1 and V is TRBV6-5, with no clear D. The V gene's germline CDR1 is MNHEY and CDR2 SVGAGI. Trimming removed 0 bases at V and 1 base at J, with 3 bases between. This CDR3 comprises 13 residues. As DNA, the CDR3 is TGTGCCAGCAGTTACTCGAGGAACACTGAAGCTTTCTTT. This gives the protein CASSYSRNTEAFF.

In regard to this clone: A much larger clone differs from this one at a single base, so this may be a read error. CDR3 loop: CASSLAGDTQYF. As DNA, the CDR3 is TGTGCCAGCAGCTTAGCGGGAGATACGCAGTATTTT. This chain joins TRBV11-3 and TRBJ2-3; D gene ambiguous. V gave up 1 base and J gave up 5 bases, with 4 bases separating them. Germline lookup yields CDR1 SGHNT and CDR2 YENEEA. There are 12 residues in the CDR3. Combining the CDR3 with reference TRBV11-3 and TRBJ2-3 gives the whole variable domain EAGVVQSPRYKIIEKKQPVAFWCNPISGHNTLYWYLQNLGQGPELLIRYENEEAVDDSQLPKDRFSAERLKGVDSTLKIQPAELGDSAVYLCASSLAGDTQYFGPGTRLTVL.

The chain has TRBV7-7 and TRBJ2-3; D may match TRBD1 or TRBD2 (5 bases each). Trimming cost V 3 bases and J 4 bases, with 8 bases left between them. The CDR3 sequence is 13 residues long. Germline-derived CDR1 and CDR2 are SSHAT and FNYEAQ (reference sequence). In DNA form, the CDR3 reads TGTGCCAGCAGCTTGCGAGGGGCAGATACGCAGTATTTT. The encoded protein is CASSLRGADTQYF.

Only a few counts were recorded for this clone. The V call is TRBV5-1, the J call TRBJ1-6, with D perhaps matching TRBD1 (5 bases). CDR1 SGHRS and CDR2 YFSETQ come from the germline V gene. Between the trimmed V and J ends, which lost 2 bases and 9 bases, there was a span of 12 bases. CDR3 length equals 14 residues. The CDR3 loop is CASSFGHLGSPLHF. DNA of the CDR3: TGCGCCAGCAGCTTTGGACATCTGGGTTCACCCCTCCACTTT.

The chain uses TRBV6-5 and TRBJ1-2; 9 nucleotides line up with TRBD1. Looked up from germline, CDR1 is MNHEY and CDR2 is SVGAGI. The CDR3 loop spans 14 amino acids. V lost 6 bases, J lost 8 bases, and 10 bases stayed unmatched. CDR3 residues: CASRFGDRDGGYTF. In nucleotides, the CDR3 is TGTGCCAGCAGGTTTGGGGACAGGGATGGAGGCTACACCTTC.

This rearrangement joins TRBV30 to TRBJ1-5, with D uncertain. This CDR3 contains 13 residues. V lost 2 bases and J lost 5, with 10 bases in between. Germline V gene data show CDR1 as GTSNPN and CDR2 as SVGIG (reference sequence). The CDR3 DNA sequence: TGTGCCTGGAGTTTTACAAATGATCAGCCCCAGCATTTT. Protein: CAWSFTNDQPQHF.

This clone was seen many times. V and J are TRBV27 and TRBJ2-5; TRBD2 matches at 10 bases. V shed 6 bases, J shed 6 bases, and the junction held 13 bases outside the gene matches. The CDR3 covers 16 residues. CDR1 and CDR2 from the germline V gene are MNHEY and SMNVEV (reference sequence). CDR3 protein: CASRPTSGVYLQTQYF. CDR3 sequence (DNA): TGTGCCAGCAGGCCCACTAGCGGGGTATATTTACAGACCCAGTACTTC.

The chain employs TRBV9 and TRBJ2-3, with D perhaps TRBD2 (6 bases). In germline, CDR1 is SGDLS, CDR2 YYNGEE. Trimming took off 2 bases at V and 4 bases at J, with 17 bases between the two ends. The CDR3 spans 16 residues. The CDR3 protein is CASSVDYPGYSDTQYF. CDR3 in DNA: TGTGCCAGCAGCGTGGACTATCCGGGATACTCAGATACGCAGTATTTT.

V usage is TRBV9 and J usage is TRBJ1-6; TRBD1 aligns across 7 bases. J was trimmed by 8 bases and V by 2 bases; bases with no gene match: 13. Germline CDR1 is SGDLS and CDR2 is YYNGEE. The CDR3 has 17 amino acids. The CDR3: CASSVTQDRLDDSPLHF. The DNA of the CDR3 is TGTGCCAGCAGCGTCACGCAGGACAGGTTGGACGATTCACCCCTCCACTTT.

This clone was observed a few times. The genes are TRBV19 and TRBJ1-5; D might be TRBD1 (6 bases). The CDR3 covers 13 residues. Germline CDR1 is LNHDA and CDR2 is SQIVND (reference sequence). The V end lost 9 bases, the J end lost 5 bases, and 14 bases lay between the germline ends. Here the CDR3 DNA reads TGTGCCAGCAACAGGGTTGCGGATCAGCCCCAGCATTTT. Amino acids: CASNRVADQPQHF.

The rearrangement links TRBV6-4 to TRBJ1-5; D gene ambiguous. The CDR3 is 13 amino acids. Germline values: CDR1 MRHNA, CDR2 SNTAGT. Between the trimmed V and J ends, which lost 4 bases and 5 bases, there was a span of 9 bases. In nucleotides, the CDR3 is TGTGCCAGCAGTGGCGAAGGTGATCAGCCCCAGCATTTT. Protein sequence: CASSGEGDQPQHF.

V and J are TRBV5-1 and TRBJ1-5; D is ambiguous. CDR3 length: 13 residues. Per the germline V gene, CDR1 is SGHRS and CDR2 is YFSETQ. V lost 3 bases and J lost 5, with 9 bases in between. The CDR3 sequence: CASSSNGDQPQHF. For the CDR3, the DNA is TGCGCCAGCAGCTCAAACGGAGATCAGCCCCAGCATTTT.

This clone was counted at least ten times. V gene TRBV5-6 combines with J gene TRBJ1-5; 8 bases are a match to TRBD1. The CDR3 is 17 amino acids. Germline V lookup: CDR1 SGHDT, CDR2 YYEEEE. The V and J ends lost 0 bases and 0 bases, in that order; junction bases with no gene match: 5. CDR3 amino acids: CASSLARTGPSNQPQHF. CDR3 bases: TGTGCCAGCAGCTTGGCTAGGACAGGGCCTAGCAATCAGCCCCAGCATTTT.

This clone was counted between two and nine times. The chain has TRBV28 and TRBJ2-5; TRBD2 aligns across 12 bases. The ends lost 6 bases at V and 4 bases at J; junction bases unmatched: 6. The CDR3 loop spans 15 amino acids. CDR1 and CDR2 from the germline V gene are MDHEN and SYDVKM. The CDR3 DNA reads as TGTGCCAGCAGCCCCCTAGCGGGGGGGCCAGAGACCCAGTACTTC. Protein product: CASSPLAGGPETQYF.

CDR3 sequence: CASSVEGWGPGGTTEAFF. DNA of the CDR3: TGTGCCAGCAGCGTAGAGGGGTGGGGACCTGGCGGGACAACTGAAGCTTTCTTT. The gene calls are TRBV9 and TRBJ1-1; tentatively, D is TRBD1 (6 bases). The germline V gene has CDR1 SGDLS and CDR2 YYNGEE. V was shortened by 0 bases and J by 5 bases, with 23 bases between the two germline ends. This CDR3 comprises 18 residues.

In this sample, this clone turned up a few times. The rearrangement uses TRBV19 and TRBJ1-1; D ambiguous. The CDR3 spans 13 residues. CDR1 and CDR2 from the germline V gene are LNHDA and SQIVND (reference sequence). V was cut by 8 bases and J by 4 bases, with 14 bases left in between. The chain's CDR3 is CASFLDWRTEAFF. The CDR3 coding sequence is TGTGCCAGTTTCCTCGACTGGCGCACTGAAGCTTTCTTT.

The table lists this clone with a few counts. This chain connects TRBV5-8 to TRBJ1-1; D unresolved. The CDR3 totals 13 residues. CDR1 and CDR2 from the germline V gene are SGHTS and YDEGEE. V lost 5 bases and J 2 bases, leaving 10 bases between the germline ends. As DNA, the CDR3 is TGTGCCAGCAGTCACAACAGAAACACTGAAGCTTTCTTT. The encoded protein is CASSHNRNTEAFF.

CDR3 nucleotide sequence: TGTGCCAGCAGCCCACAGACCTTGAACACTGAAGCTTTCTTT. Protein sequence: CASSPQTLNTEAFF. The J gene is TRBJ1-1, the V gene TRBV9; no clear D. The CDR3 is 14 residues long. CDR1 is SGDLS, CDR2 YYNGEE, per germline. The V end lost 4 bases, the J end lost 0 bases, and 10 bases lay between the germline ends.

This clone appeared a few times. V gene TRBV14 combines with J gene TRBJ1-6; D perhaps matches TRBD1 (5 bases). CDR3 length: 14 amino acids. Deletions cut 1 base from V and 10 bases from J, with 11 bases between. The germline gives CDR1 SGHDN, CDR2 FVKESK. CDR3 sequence (DNA): TGTGCCAGCAGCCAAGCCATCAGGGACTCACCCCTCCACTTT. This codes for CASSQAIRDSPLHF.

This clone was counted between two and nine times. J is TRBJ2-3 and V is TRBV2; D is possibly TRBD2 (6 bases). Trimming cost V 7 bases and J 1 base, with 21 bases left between them. CDR1 and CDR2 (germline): SNHLY, FYNNEI. CDR3 size: 17 residues. The CDR3, as DNA: TGTGCCAGCACCCAAGGGCGGGAATCCTCTGGCACAGATACGCAGTATTTT. Amino acids: CASTQGRESSGTDTQYF.

The table lists this clone with many counts. The gene calls are TRBV19 and TRBJ2-7, with TRBD1 matching over 9 bases. Germline V gives CDR1 LNHDA, CDR2 SQIVND (reference sequence). The J segment lost 1 base and the V segment lost 7 bases, leaving 2 bases of the junction unmatched. The CDR3 contains 13 residues. The CDR3 coding sequence is TGTGCCAGTAAAGGGACAGGGTCCTACGAGCAGTACTTC. It yields the protein CASKGTGSYEQYF.

This clone has just a few counts. The chain links TRBV12-5 to TRBJ1-5; D unresolved. The V end lost 1 base, the J end lost 1 base, and 2 bases lay between the germline ends. The CDR3 has 13 residues. CDR1 and CDR2 from the germline V gene are LGHNT and FRNRAP. The CDR3 sequence is CASGLDSNQPQHF. In nucleotides, the CDR3 is TGTGCTAGTGGTTTGGACAGCAATCAGCCCCAGCATTTT. Full variable domain (rest looked up from reference TRBV12-5 and TRBJ1-5): DARVTQTPRHKVTEMGQEVTMRCQPILGHNTVFWYRQTMMQGLELLAYFRNRAPLDDSGMPKDRFSAEMPDATLATLKIQPSEPRDSAVYFCASGLDSNQPQHFGDGTRLSIL.